This is a list of T cell receptor beta chains from one sample in a study of OX40 agonist ivuxolimab in advanced cancers. The protocol was immunoSEQ multiplex PCR, while the TCRdb copy is restricted to in-frame clones and leaves out a portion. Among about 120,000 clones listed, over 75% were seen once. Here the sequenced sample was CD4+ or CD8+ T cells sorted from blood, taken in a trial of the OX40 agonist ivuxolimab. Receptors were obtained from an adult with an advanced solid tumor such as melanoma, head and neck, liver or kidney cancer. Each CDR3 is given with its conserved first and last residue. D genes are given only for firm matches. Only some rows state a clone size, as once, few, many or a class for expanded clones.

d_gene	j_gene	abundance	v_gene	CDR3aa	CDR3nt
NA	TRBJ2-2	NA	TRBV5-1	CASSPGTLNTGELFF	TGCGCCAGCAGCCCGGGGACTCTGAACACCGGGGAGCTGTTTTTT
NA	TRBJ1-2	NA	TRBV28	CASSSRTYGYTF	TGTGCCAGCAGTTCCCGGACCTATGGCTACACCTTC
NA	TRBJ2-3	NA	TRBV10-3	CAISDMVSRTKSTDTQYF	TGTGCCATCAGTGATATGGTCTCTAGGACTAAAAGCACAGATACGCAGTATTTT
NA	TRBJ1-3	NA	TRBV6-1	CASSEWKAGRNTIYF	TGTGCCAGCAGTGAATGGAAAGCGGGCCGAAACACCATATATTTT
NA	TRBJ1-2	once	TRBV4-3	CASSQEPANYGYTF	TGCGCCAGCAGCCAAGAGCCAGCCAACTATGGCTACACCTTC
NA	TRBJ2-7	NA	TRBV30	CAWTQGEVYGPTKQYF	TGTGCCTGGACCCAGGGGGAGGTCTATGGGCCTACCAAGCAGTACTTC
NA	TRBJ2-1	NA	TRBV14	CASSQVQPHNEQFF	TGTGCCAGCAGCCAAGTTCAACCGCACAATGAGCAGTTCTTC
NA	TRBJ1-1	NA	TRBV2	CASSPDIAHTEAFF	TGTGCCAGCAGCCCTGACATAGCTCACACTGAAGCTTTCTTT
NA	TRBJ2-4	NA	TRBV5-5	CASSRVPGAKNIQYF	TGTGCCAGCAGCCGGGTCCCCGGGGCCAAAAACATTCAGTACTTC
NA	TRBJ2-7	NA	TRBV7-2	CASSLPPLTGTVPYEQYF	TGTGCCAGCAGCTTACCGCCTCTCACCGGGACGGTGCCCTACGAGCAGTACTTC
NA	TRBJ2-1	NA	TRBV11-2	CASSLGVLVDEQFF	TGTGCCAGCAGCTTAGGGGTTCTGGTTGATGAGCAGTTCTTC
TRBD1	TRBJ2-4	NA	TRBV27	CASGRGDRGDIQYF	TGTGCCAGCGGCAGGGGGGACAGGGGGGACATTCAGTACTTC
NA	TRBJ1-1	NA	TRBV28	CASSLLTEAFF	TGTGCCAGCAGCCTCCTAACTGAAGCTTTCTTT
TRBD1	TRBJ1-3	NA	TRBV4-1	CASSRAVQGFGNTIYF	TGCGCCAGCAGCCGAGCCGTACAGGGGTTCGGAAACACCATATATTTT
TRBD1	TRBJ1-1	NA	TRBV4-1	CASSHLLGKGASNTEAFF	TGCGCCAGCAGCCACCTTTTAGGGAAGGGGGCGAGTAACACTGAAGCTTTCTTT
NA	TRBJ2-5	NA	TRBV7-8	CASSLKSLGVETQYF	TGTGCCAGCAGCTTAAAATCTTTAGGGGTGGAGACCCAGTACTTC
NA	TRBJ2-3	NA	TRBV7-9	CASSLDSGKDTQYF	TGTGCCAGCAGCTTAGATTCGGGGAAGGATACGCAGTATTTT
TRBD1	TRBJ1-1	NA	TRBV19	CASNVGQVNTEAFF	TGTGCCAGTAATGTTGGACAGGTGAACACTGAAGCTTTCTTT
NA	TRBJ1-2	NA	TRBV28	CASSPDPRQDYGYTF	TGTGCCAGCAGTCCCGACCCCCGACAGGACTATGGCTACACCTTC
TRBD1	TRBJ1-1	NA	TRBV5-1	CASSLDRGGDTEAFF	TGCGCCAGCAGCCTGGACAGGGGAGGTGACACTGAAGCTTTCTTT
TRBD2	TRBJ2-1	NA	TRBV27	CASSLFWSGGTNNEQFF	TGTGCCAGCAGTTTATTCTGGAGCGGGGGGACGAATAATGAGCAGTTCTTC
NA	TRBJ2-7	NA	TRBV11-2	CASSSGLGGDEQYF	TGTGCCAGCAGTTCCGGGCTGGGCGGGGACGAGCAGTACTTC